Shown below are 9 T cell receptor beta chains from a single sample sequenced in a study of blood T cell repertoires in COVID-19. The table came from immunoSEQ multiplex PCR; TCRdb's copy has only in-frame clones and leaves some out. Of over 110,000 clones in the sample, 65% to 90% were seen once. The sequenced material came from peripheral blood. Receptors were obtained from a man aged 60 to 69 with active or convalescent COVID-19.

The J gene is TRBJ1-5, the V gene TRBV27; TRBD1 agrees at 9 bases. Trimming took 6 bases from V and 4 from J; bases not matched to a gene: 4. The CDR3 sequence is 14 residues long. Germline CDR1 reads MNHEY; CDR2 reads SMNVEV (reference sequence). The CDR3 reads CASRTGGANQPQHF. CDR3 bases: TGTGCCAGCAGGACAGGGGGGGCGAATCAGCCCCAGCATTTT.

The rearrangement joins TRBV10-1 to TRBJ2-4; TRBD1 aligns across 9 bases. Germline V CDR1 and CDR2: WNHNN, SYGVQD (reference sequence). This CDR3 contains 19 residues. The V gene end was trimmed by 0 bases and the J gene end by 0 bases; junction bases not matched to a gene: 9. CDR3 sequence: CASSESSWDRAIAKNIQYF. The CDR3 DNA reads TGCGCCAGCAGTGAGTCTAGTTGGGACAGGGCCATAGCCAAAAACATTCAGTACTTC.

This chain uses TRBV9 with TRBJ2-1, with D tentatively TRBD2 (5 bases). The CDR3 loop spans 17 amino acids. V shed 1 base and J shed 0 bases, with 14 bases lying between them. The germline V gene has CDR1 SGDLS and CDR2 YYNGEE. The DNA of the CDR3 is TGTGCCAGCAGCGTATTGAGCGGCCAGAGCTCCTACAATGAGCAGTTCTTC. Translation gives CASSVLSGQSSYNEQFF. Using reference TRBV9 and TRBJ2-1 for the parts outside the CDR3, the full variable domain is DSGVTQTPKHLITATGQRVTLRCSPRSGDLSVYWYQQSLDQGLQFLIQYYNGEERAKGNILERFSAQQFPDLHSELNLSSLELGDSALYFCASSVLSGQSSYNEQFFGPGTRLTVL.

The V and J genes are TRBV28 and TRBJ1-2; the match to TRBD1 covers 9 bases. Germline loops: CDR1 MDHEN, CDR2 SYDVKM. The V and J ends lost 1 base and 6 bases, in that order; junction bases with no gene match: 9. The CDR3 consists of 16 residues. As DNA, the CDR3 is TGTGCCAGCAGTTTATCGGGCCCGGGACAGGGAAATGGCTACACCTTC. It is translated as CASSLSGPGQGNGYTF.

The V gene is TRBV5-4, the J gene TRBJ1-1; D gene uncertain. Germline CDR1 is SGHNT and CDR2 is YYREEE (reference sequence). The V gene lost 0 bases and the J gene lost 4 bases, with 7 bases spanning the gap. This CDR3 is built from 13 residues. The CDR3 here is CASSLVEGTEAFF. The CDR3 DNA sequence: TGTGCCAGCAGCTTGGTCGAGGGCACTGAAGCTTTCTTT.

This sequence joins TRBV5-4 and TRBJ2-1; no firm D call. Trimming took 4 bases from V and 4 from J, leaving 12 bases between them. The CDR3 sequence is 14 residues long. From germline, CDR1 is SGHNT and CDR2 YYREEE (reference sequence). CDR3 residues: CASSPSTRYNEQFF. DNA of the CDR3: TGTGCCAGCAGCCCTTCGACAAGATACAATGAGCAGTTCTTC.

V usage is TRBV9 and J usage is TRBJ1-2, with D possibly TRBD1 on 6 matching bases. Germline assignment: CDR1 SGDLS and CDR2 YYNGEE. The CDR3 covers 13 residues. V was shortened by 4 bases and J by 8 bases, with 15 bases between the two germline ends. The CDR3 DNA sequence: TGTGCCAGCAGCTTACGACAGGAAGACGGCTACACCTTC. Translating gives CASSLRQEDGYTF.

This clone was seen only a few times. The rearrangement links TRBV2 to TRBJ1-5, with D maybe TRBD1 (5 bases). There are 13 residues in the CDR3. Germline lookup yields CDR1 SNHLY and CDR2 FYNNEI. The germline V and J ends were trimmed by 7 bases and 3 bases, with 10 bases remaining between them. The DNA of the CDR3 is TGTGCCAGCAAGGGGCAACCCAATCAGCCCCAGCATTTT. Translating gives CASKGQPNQPQHF. Based on the CDR3 plus reference TRBV2 and TRBJ1-5, the full variable domain is EPEVTQTPSHQVTQMGQEVILRCVPISNHLYFYWYRQILGQKVEFLVSFYNNEISEKSEIFDDQFSVERPDGSNFTLKIRSTKLEDSAMYFCASKGQPNQPQHFGDGTRLSIL.

The chain links TRBV30 to TRBJ2-1; 10 nucleotides match TRBD1. This CDR3 contains 15 residues. The V gene's germline CDR1 is GTSNPN and CDR2 SVGIG (reference sequence). V trimming: 8 bases; J trimming: 3 bases; junction bases outside the gene matches: 10. The CDR3 sequence: CALERGQGFYNEQFF. The DNA of the CDR3 is TGTGCCCTTGAGCGGGGACAGGGGTTCTACAATGAGCAGTTCTTC.